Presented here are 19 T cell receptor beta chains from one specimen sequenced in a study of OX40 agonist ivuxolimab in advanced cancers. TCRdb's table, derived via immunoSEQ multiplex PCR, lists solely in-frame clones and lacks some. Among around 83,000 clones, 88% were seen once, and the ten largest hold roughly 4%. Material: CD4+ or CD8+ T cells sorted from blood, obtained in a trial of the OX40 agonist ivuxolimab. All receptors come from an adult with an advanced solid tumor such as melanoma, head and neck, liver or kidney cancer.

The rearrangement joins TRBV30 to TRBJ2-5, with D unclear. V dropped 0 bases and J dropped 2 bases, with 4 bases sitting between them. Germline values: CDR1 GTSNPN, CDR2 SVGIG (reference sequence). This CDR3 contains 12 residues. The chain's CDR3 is CAWSVQQETQYF. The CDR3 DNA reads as TGTGCCTGGAGTGTACAGCAAGAGACCCAGTACTTC.

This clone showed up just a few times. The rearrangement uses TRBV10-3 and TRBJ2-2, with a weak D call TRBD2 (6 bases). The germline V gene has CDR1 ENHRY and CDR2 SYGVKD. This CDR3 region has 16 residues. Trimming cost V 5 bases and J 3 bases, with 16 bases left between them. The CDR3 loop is CAISSSGQVDTGELFF. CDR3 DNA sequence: TGTGCCATCAGTAGTAGCGGTCAGGTGGACACCGGGGAGCTGTTTTTT.

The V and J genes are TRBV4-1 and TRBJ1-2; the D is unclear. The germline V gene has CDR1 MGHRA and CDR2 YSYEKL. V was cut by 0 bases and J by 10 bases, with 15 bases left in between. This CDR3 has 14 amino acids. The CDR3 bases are TGCGCCAGCAGCCAAGAAGCCGGGAAGTCGACCTACACCTTC. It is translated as CASSQEAGKSTYTF.

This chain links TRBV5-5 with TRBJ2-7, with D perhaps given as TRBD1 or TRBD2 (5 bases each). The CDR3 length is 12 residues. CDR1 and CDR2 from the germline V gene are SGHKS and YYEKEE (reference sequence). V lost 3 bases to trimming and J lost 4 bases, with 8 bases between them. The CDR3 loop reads CASSWGLYEQYF. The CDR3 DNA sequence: TGTGCCAGCAGCTGGGGGTTGTACGAGCAGTACTTC.

DNA for the CDR3: TGTGCCAGTAGTACGTCAGGGTCGTACAATGAGCAGTTCTTC. Its translation: CASSTSGSYNEQFF. J is TRBJ2-1 and V is TRBV19; maybe TRBD1 (5 bases). The CDR3 length is 14 residues. V lost 4 bases and J lost 4, with 11 bases in between. The germline CDR1 and CDR2 sequences are LNHDA and SQIVND (reference sequence).

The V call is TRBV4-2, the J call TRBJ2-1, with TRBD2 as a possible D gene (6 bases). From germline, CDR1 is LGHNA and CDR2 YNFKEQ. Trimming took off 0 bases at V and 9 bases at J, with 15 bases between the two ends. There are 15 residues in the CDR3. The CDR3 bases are TGTGCCAGCAGCCAAGAATCACTCGGGACTGGTGAGCAGTTCTTC. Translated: CASSQESLGTGEQFF.

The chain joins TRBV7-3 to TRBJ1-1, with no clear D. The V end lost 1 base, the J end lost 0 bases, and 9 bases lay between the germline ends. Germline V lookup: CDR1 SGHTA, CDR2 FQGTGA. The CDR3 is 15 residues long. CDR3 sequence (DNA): TGTGCCAGCAGCTTAAACCCGACACTGAACACTGAAGCTTTCTTT. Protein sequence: CASSLNPTLNTEAFF.

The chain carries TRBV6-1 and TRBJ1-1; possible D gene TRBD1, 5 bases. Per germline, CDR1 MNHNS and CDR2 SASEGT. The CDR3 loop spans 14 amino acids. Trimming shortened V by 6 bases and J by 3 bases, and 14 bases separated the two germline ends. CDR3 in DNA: TGTGCCAGCAGCAACATCAGGGTTGACACTGAAGCTTTCTTT. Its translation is CASSNIRVDTEAFF.

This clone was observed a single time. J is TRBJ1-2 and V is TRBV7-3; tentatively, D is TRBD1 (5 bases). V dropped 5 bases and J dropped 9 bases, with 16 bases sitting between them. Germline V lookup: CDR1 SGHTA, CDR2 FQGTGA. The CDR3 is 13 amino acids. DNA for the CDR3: TGTGCCAGCAGCACCCTTTTTTCGGGGCGCTACACCTTC. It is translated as CASSTLFSGRYTF.

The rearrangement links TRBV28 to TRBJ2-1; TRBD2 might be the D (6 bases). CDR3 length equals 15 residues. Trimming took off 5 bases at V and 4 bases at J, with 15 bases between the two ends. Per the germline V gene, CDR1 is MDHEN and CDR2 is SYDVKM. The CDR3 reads CASSTTGSGYNEQFF. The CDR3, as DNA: TGTGCCAGCAGTACAACAGGTAGCGGATACAATGAGCAGTTCTTC.

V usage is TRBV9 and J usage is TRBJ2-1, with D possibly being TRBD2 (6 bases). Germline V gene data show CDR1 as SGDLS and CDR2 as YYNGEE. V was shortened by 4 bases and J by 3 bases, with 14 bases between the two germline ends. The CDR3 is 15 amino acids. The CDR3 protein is CASSNVAEIYNEQFF. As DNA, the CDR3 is TGTGCCAGCAGCAACGTAGCGGAAATCTACAATGAGCAGTTCTTC. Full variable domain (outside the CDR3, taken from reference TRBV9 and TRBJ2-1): DSGVTQTPKHLITATGQRVTLRCSPRSGDLSVYWYQQSLDQGLQFLIQYYNGEERAKGNILERFSAQQFPDLHSELNLSSLELGDSALYFCASSNVAEIYNEQFFGPGTRLTVL.

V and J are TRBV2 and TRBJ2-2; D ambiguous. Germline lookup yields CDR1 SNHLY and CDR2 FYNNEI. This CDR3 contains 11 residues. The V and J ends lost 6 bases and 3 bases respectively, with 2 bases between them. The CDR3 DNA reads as TGTGCCAGCAGATACACCGGGGAGCTGTTTTTT. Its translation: CASRYTGELFF.

The CDR3 DNA reads TGTGCCAGTACCGAGGACGCCTCGGGCACTGAAGCTTTCTTT. It codes for CASTEDASGTEAFF. The J gene is TRBJ1-1, the V gene TRBV19; D remains ambiguous. The germline V gene encodes CDR1 LNHDA and CDR2 SQIVND (reference sequence). The CDR3 is 14 amino acids. Trimming took off 7 bases at V and 4 bases at J, with 16 bases between the two ends.

The CDR3 region has the DNA TGTGCCAGTAGTGTCACCGCAGGGGACAGCTATGGCTACACCTTC. Translation: CASSVTAGDSYGYTF. The chain recombines TRBV19 with TRBJ1-2; TRBD1 agrees at 7 bases. Losses at the gene ends were 5 bases for V and 4 bases for J; bases not matched to a gene: 10. The CDR3 sequence is 15 residues long. Germline V CDR1 and CDR2: LNHDA, SQIVND (reference sequence). The variable domain in full, completed from reference TRBV19 and TRBJ1-2, reads DGGITQSPKYLFRKEGQNVTLSCEQNLNHDAMYWYRQDPGQGLRLIYYSQIVNDFQKGDIAEGYSVSREKKESFPLTVTSAQKNPTAFYLCASSVTAGDSYGYTFGSGTRLTVV.

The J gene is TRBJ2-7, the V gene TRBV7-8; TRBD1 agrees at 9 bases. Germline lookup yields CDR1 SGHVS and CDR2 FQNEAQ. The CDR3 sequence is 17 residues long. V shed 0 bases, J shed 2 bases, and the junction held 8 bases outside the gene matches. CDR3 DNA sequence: TGTGCCAGCAGCTTAGCGGCCGGGACAGGGAGTCCCTACGAGCAGTACTTC. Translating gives CASSLAAGTGSPYEQYF.

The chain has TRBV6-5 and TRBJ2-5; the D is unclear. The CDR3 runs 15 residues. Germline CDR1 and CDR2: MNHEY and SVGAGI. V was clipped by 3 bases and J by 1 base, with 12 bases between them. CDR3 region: CASSYGRMFQETQYF. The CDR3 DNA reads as TGTGCCAGCAGTTATGGCAGAATGTTCCAAGAGACCCAGTACTTC.

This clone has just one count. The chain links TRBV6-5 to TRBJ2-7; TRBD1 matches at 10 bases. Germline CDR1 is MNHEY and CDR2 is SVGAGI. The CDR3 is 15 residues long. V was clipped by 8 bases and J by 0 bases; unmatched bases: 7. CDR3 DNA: TGTGCCAGCCACTCCAGGACAGGGGGCTCCTACGAGCAGTACTTC. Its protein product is CASHSRTGGSYEQYF.

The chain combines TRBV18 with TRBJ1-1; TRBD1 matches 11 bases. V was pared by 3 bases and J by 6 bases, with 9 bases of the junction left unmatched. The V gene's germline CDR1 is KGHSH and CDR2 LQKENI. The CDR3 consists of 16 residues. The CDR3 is CASSPGQGARGSEAFF. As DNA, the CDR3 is TGTGCCAGCTCACCCGGACAGGGGGCGCGGGGCTCTGAAGCTTTCTTT.

For the CDR3, the DNA is TGCGCCAGCAGCTTGCAGGAAAACACTGAAGCTTTCTTT. It encodes CASSLQENTEAFF. J is TRBJ1-1 and V is TRBV5-1; D not certain. This CDR3 is built from 13 residues. The ends were cut back, 1 base at V and 2 bases at J, with 6 bases in the middle. Germline CDR1 and CDR2: SGHRS and YFSETQ.